The rows below give T cell receptor beta chains drawn from one sample of a study of blood T cell repertoires in COVID-19. The assay was immunoSEQ multiplex PCR, and TCRdb's table has in-frame clones only and misses some. The table lists roughly 290,000 clones, 70% to 90% of them singletons. The sequenced sample consisted of peripheral blood. These receptors were taken from a human donor with COVID-19, enrolled during active disease. The donor label of this sample is uncertain. The CDR3 runs from the conserved cysteine through the conserved F or W. A D gene is named only where the DNA matches it firmly. Clone size is given for some rows only: seen once, a few or many times, or a class if the clone is expanded.

.	15	TRBV9	TRBJ2-7	TRBD2	TGTGCCAGCAGCCCCAGCGGGACTGGTGGCTACGAGCAGTACTTC	CASSPSGTGGYEQYF
once	15	TRBV4-2	TRBJ1-6	.	TGTGCCAGCAGCCAAGATAGGGGTGGTAATTCACCCCTCCACTTT	CASSQDRGGNSPLHF
.	17	TRBV5-5	TRBJ2-3	TRBD1	TGTGCCAGCAGCTTGGAACCAGGACAGGGGGCCACAGATACGCAGTATTTT	CASSLEPGQGATDTQYF
.	16	TRBV4-3	TRBJ2-5	.	TGCGCCAGCAGCCAAGATATCGGAGAGGGCCGCGAGACCCAGTACTTC	CASSQDIGEGRETQYF
.	14	TRBV7-3	TRBJ1-1	TRBD1	TGTGCCAGCAGCTCACACCCAACAGGGGCTGAAGCTTTCTTT	CASSSHPTGAEAFF
.	17	TRBV30	TRBJ1-6	.	TGTGCCTGGAGGGTTCCGGGACACAACGTTCTGCGTTCACCCCTCCACTTT	CAWRVPGHNVLRSPLHF
once	18	TRBV5-1	TRBJ2-2	TRBD2	TGCGCCAGCAGCGTGGGGACTAGCGGGACTCCCGACACCGGGGAGCTGTTTTTT	CASSVGTSGTPDTGELFF
once	14	TRBV18	TRBJ2-7	TRBD2	TGTGCCAGCTCACCCCTAGCGGGAGTTCGCGAGCAGTACTTC	CASSPLAGVREQYF
.	16	TRBV7-3	TRBJ2-1	TRBD2	TGTGCCAGCACCAGCCCCGGGACTAGCGAACACAATGAGCAGTTCTTC	CASTSPGTSEHNEQFF
.	17	TRBV19	TRBJ2-5	TRBD2	TGTGCCAGTAGTATAGCAGGAGCGGGAGTGGGGCAAGAGACCCAGTACTTC	CASSIAGAGVGQETQYF
.	15	TRBV18	TRBJ1-2	.	TGTGCCAGCTCACCAGCAGATCCCCGAAACTATGGCTACACCTTC	CASSPADPRNYGYTF
.	11	TRBV7-2	TRBJ1-1	.	TGTGCCAGCAGCTTGGCGGAAGAAGCTTTCTTT	CASSLAEEAFF
.	15	TRBV18	TRBJ1-1	.	TGTGCCAGCTCACCAGGTCCGGAGAAGAACACTGAAGCTTTCTTT	CASSPGPEKNTEAFF
.	13	TRBV6-6	TRBJ1-1	.	TGTGCCATCAGGGAGGGAGGTGGCACTGAAGCTTTCTTT	CAIREGGGTEAFF
.	15	TRBV3-1/TRBV3-2	TRBJ2-3	.	TGTGCCAGCAGCCGACAGGACCTTAGGGCAGATACGCAGTATTTT	CASSRQDLRADTQYF
.	12	TRBV6-5	TRBJ2-3	TRBD2	TGTGCCACCGGACTAGCGGTCGGTACGCAGTATTTT	CATGLAVGTQYF
.	11	TRBV20-1	TRBJ2-5	TRBD2	TGCAGACTAGCGGGAGCGGAGACCCAGTACTTC	CRLAGAETQYF
.	15	TRBV25-1	TRBJ1-1	TRBD1	TGTGCCAGCAGGAGGACAGGGGGAGAGAACACTGAAGCTTTCTTT	CASRRTGGENTEAFF
.	18	TRBV10-3	TRBJ2-1	TRBD2	TGTGCCATCAGTGAGTCGGCTAGCGGGAGGATCGGCGTTCATGAGCAGTTCTTC	CAISESASGRIGVHEQFF
.	13	TRBV29-1	TRBJ2-7	.	TGCAGCGTTGAAGTTTGGCTCGTTTACGAGCAGTACTTC	CSVEVWLVYEQYF
.	15	TRBV5-1	TRBJ2-1	TRBD2	TGCGCCAGCAGCTGGACTAGCGGGAGGCCCAATGAGCAGTTCTTC	CASSWTSGRPNEQFF
.	13	TRBV6-1	TRBJ1-5	.	TGTGCCAGCACTCCGTCCGGAATGGAGTCCCAGCATTTT	CASTPSGMESQHF
.	15	TRBV7-2	TRBJ2-2	.	TGTGCCAGCAGCCTCGGACACTTGAACACCGGGGAGCTGTTTTTT	CASSLGHLNTGELFF
.	15	TRBV11-2	TRBJ2-1	TRBD1	TGTGCCAGCAGCACCTACAGGGGTACACGCAATGAGCAGTTCTTC	CASSTYRGTRNEQFF
.	16	TRBV6-5	TRBJ1-3	.	TGTGCCAGCAGTTACTCGGCACTGCCGGCCGGGAACACCATATATTTT	CASSYSALPAGNTIYF
once	14	TRBV11-2	TRBJ1-1	TRBD1	TGTGCCAGCAGCCCCGACCCGACAGGGTTCGTAGCTTTCTTT	CASSPDPTGFVAFF
few	13	TRBV29-1	TRBJ2-2	.	TGCAGCGCTGGAACTAGGAACACCGGGGAGCTGTTTTTT	CSAGTRNTGELFF
.	17	TRBV5-1	TRBJ2-5	TRBD2	TGCGCCAGCAGCCCACTAGCGGGAGGGCCAGTTCAAGAGACCCAGTACTTC	CASSPLAGGPVQETQYF
.	13	TRBV5-4	TRBJ2-7	.	TGTGCCAGCAGCTCAGGCACGCTATACGAGCAGTACTTC	CASSSGTLYEQYF
.	16	TRBV19	TRBJ2-7	TRBD1	TGTGCCAGTAGTATAGCCTCGGGACAGCTCTCCTACGAGCAGTACTTC	CASSIASGQLSYEQYF
.	16	TRBV5-6	TRBJ1-5	TRBD1	TGTGCCAGCAGCTTGGCCCCCACAGGGGGGTTGGGGCCCCAGCATTTT	CASSLAPTGGLGPQHF
.	13	TRBV6-5	TRBJ1-2	.	TGTGCCAGCAGTCCGGTACAGTTCGATGGCTACACCTTC	CASSPVQFDGYTF
.	14	TRBV2	TRBJ1-2	.	TGTGCCAGCAGTCAAGTGACAGGATTCTTTGGCTACACCTTC	CASSQVTGFFGYTF
.	14	TRBV6-4	TRBJ1-1	TRBD1	TGTGCCAGCAGGGAGACAGGGCGGGACACTGAAGCTTTCTTT	CASRETGRDTEAFF
few	15	TRBV7-8	TRBJ1-2	.	TGTGCCAGCAGCCCGACTACCGGAGGATCCTATGGCTACACCTTC	CASSPTTGGSYGYTF
.	14	TRBV2	TRBJ1-4	TRBD1	TGTGCCAGCAGGGACGGGACAGCTAATGAAAAACTGTTTTTT	CASRDGTANEKLFF
.	14	TRBV7-6	TRBJ2-7	TRBD2	TGTGCCAGCAGCACTACTAGCGGACCCTACGAGCAGTACTTC	CASSTTSGPYEQYF
.	16	TRBV4-2	TRBJ2-7	TRBD2	TGTGCCAGCAGCCAAGGAAGAAGCGGGAATACTTACGAGCAGTACTTC	CASSQGRSGNTYEQYF
.	11	TRBV10-3	TRBJ1-6	.	TGTGCCATCAGTGACCCCTCGCCCCTCCACTTT	CAISDPSPLHF
.	15	TRBV14	TRBJ1-1	.	TGTGCCAGCAGCCAAGGCGCACGAGGCGGCAGGGCGGCTTTCTTT	CASSQGARGGRAAFF
.	15	TRBV7-9	TRBJ1-5	.	TGTGCCAGCAGCTCGGACAGCCTTCGGAATCAGCCCCAGCATTTT	CASSSDSLRNQPQHF